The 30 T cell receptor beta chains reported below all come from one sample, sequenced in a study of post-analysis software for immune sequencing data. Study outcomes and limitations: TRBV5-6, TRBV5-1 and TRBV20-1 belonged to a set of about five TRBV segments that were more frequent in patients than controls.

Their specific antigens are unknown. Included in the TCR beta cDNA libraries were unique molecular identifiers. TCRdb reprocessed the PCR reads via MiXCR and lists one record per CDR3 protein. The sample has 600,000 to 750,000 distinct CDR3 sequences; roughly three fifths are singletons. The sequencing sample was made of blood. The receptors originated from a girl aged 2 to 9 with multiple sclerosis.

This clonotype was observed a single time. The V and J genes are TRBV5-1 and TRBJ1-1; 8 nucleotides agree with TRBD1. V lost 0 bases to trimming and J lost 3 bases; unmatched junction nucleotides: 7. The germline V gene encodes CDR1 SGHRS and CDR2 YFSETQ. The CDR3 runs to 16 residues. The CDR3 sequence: CASSLADRGRDTEAFF. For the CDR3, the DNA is TGCGCCAGCAGCTTGGCCGACAGGGGTCGGGACACTGAAGCTTTCTTT.

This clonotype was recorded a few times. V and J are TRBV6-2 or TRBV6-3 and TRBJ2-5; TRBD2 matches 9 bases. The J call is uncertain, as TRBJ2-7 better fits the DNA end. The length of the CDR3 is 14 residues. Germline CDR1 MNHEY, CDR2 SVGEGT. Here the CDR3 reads CASSPRRGGYEQYF. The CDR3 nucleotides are TGTGCCAGCAGTCCCCGGCGGGGGGGCTACGAGCAGTACTTC.

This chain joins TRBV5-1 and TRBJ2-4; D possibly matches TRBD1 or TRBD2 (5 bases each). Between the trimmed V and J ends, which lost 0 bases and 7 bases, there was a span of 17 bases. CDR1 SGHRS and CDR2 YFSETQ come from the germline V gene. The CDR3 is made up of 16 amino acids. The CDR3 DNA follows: TGCGCCAGCAGCTTGGCCGGGTTCAAGTGGGGGAACATTCAGTACTTC. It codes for CASSLAGFKWGNIQYF. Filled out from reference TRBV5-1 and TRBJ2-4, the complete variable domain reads KAGVTQTPRYLIKTRGQQVTLSCSPISGHRSVSWYQQTPGQGLQFLFEYFSETQRNKGNFPGRFSGRQFSNSRSEMNVSTLELGDSALYLCASSLAGFKWGNIQYFGAGTRLSVL.

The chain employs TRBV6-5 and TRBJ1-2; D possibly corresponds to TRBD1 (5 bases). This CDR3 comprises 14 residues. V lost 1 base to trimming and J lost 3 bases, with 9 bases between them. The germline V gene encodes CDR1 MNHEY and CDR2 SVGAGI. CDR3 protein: CASSYFRGHYGYTF. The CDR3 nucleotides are TGTGCCAGCAGTTACTTCCGGGGCCACTATGGCTACACCTTC.

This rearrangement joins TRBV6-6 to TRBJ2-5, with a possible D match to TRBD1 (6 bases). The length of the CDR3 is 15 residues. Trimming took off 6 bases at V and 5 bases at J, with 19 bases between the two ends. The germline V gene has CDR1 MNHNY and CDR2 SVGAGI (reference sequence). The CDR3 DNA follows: TGTGCCAGCAGCACAGGGACGGGGCCGTCGGAGACCCAGTACTTC. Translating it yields CASSTGTGPSETQYF.

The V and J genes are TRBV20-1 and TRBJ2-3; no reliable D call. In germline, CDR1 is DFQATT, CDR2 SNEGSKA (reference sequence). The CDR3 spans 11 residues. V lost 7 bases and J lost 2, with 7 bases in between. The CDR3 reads CSVFFTDTQYF. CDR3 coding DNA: TGCAGTGTTTTTTTCACAGATACGCAGTATTTT.

CDR3 nucleotides: TGTGCCAGCAGCGTAGGGGCAGGGGGCTCCTACGAGCAGTACTTC. Translation gives CASSVGAGGSYEQYF. The chain employs TRBV9 and TRBJ2-7; 7 positions agree with TRBD1. CDR1 is SGDLS, CDR2 YYNGEE, per germline. V lost 0 bases and J lost 0; bases outside the gene matches: 3. The length of the CDR3 is 15 residues.

CDR3 amino acids: CASSLGLALDTQYF. The CDR3 DNA reads TGCGCCAGCAGCCTGGGACTAGCGCTCGATACGCAGTATTTT. The rearrangement joins TRBV5-1 to TRBJ2-3; 10 nucleotides match TRBD2. The germline V gene encodes CDR1 SGHRS and CDR2 YFSETQ. The CDR3 contains 14 residues. J lost 6 bases, V lost 4 bases, and 5 bases had no gene match.

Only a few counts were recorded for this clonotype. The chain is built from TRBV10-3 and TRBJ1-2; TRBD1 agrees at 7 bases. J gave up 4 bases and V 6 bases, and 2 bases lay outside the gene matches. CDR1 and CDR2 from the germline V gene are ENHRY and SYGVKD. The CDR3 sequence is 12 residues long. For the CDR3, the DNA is TGTGCCATCAGAGGGGGCACCTATGGCTACACCTTC. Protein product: CAIRGGTYGYTF.

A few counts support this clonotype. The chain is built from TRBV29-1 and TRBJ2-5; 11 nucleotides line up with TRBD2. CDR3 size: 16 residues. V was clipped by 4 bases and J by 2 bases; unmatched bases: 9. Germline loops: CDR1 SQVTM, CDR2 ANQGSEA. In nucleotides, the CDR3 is TGCAGCGTTGTTGTTCTAGCGGGAGGAAATCAAGAGACCCAGTACTTC. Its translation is CSVVVLAGGNQETQYF.

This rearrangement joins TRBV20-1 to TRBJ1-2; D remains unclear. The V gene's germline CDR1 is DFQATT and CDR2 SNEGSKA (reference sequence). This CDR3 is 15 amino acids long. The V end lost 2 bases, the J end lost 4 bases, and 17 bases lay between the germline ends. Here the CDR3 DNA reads TGCAGTGCTAGAATCCCCCATGGTCATAGCTATGGCTACACCTTC. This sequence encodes CSARIPHGHSYGYTF.

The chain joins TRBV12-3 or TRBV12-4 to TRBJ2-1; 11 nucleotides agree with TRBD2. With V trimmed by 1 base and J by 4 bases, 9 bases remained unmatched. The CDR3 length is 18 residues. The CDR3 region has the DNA TGTGCCAGCAGTTTAGGTCCTAGCGGGGGGTACCAATACAATGAGCAGTTCTTC. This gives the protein CASSLGPSGGYQYNEQFF.

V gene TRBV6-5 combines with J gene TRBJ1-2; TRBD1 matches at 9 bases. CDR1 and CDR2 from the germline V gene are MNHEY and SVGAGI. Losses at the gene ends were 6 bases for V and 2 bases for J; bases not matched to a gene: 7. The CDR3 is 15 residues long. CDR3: CASRARDRDNYGYTF. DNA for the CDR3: TGTGCCAGCAGGGCCCGGGACAGGGACAACTATGGCTACACCTTC.

This CDR3 is CASSPRDILHEQYF. CDR3 nucleotides: TGTGCCAGTAGTCCGCGGGACATTCTCCACGAGCAGTACTTC. This chain connects TRBV28 to TRBJ2-7, with D perhaps given as TRBD1 or TRBD2 (6 bases each). CDR1 is MDHEN and CDR2 is SYDVKM in the germline V gene. The CDR3 has 14 amino acids. V lost 9 bases and J lost 5, with 20 bases in between.

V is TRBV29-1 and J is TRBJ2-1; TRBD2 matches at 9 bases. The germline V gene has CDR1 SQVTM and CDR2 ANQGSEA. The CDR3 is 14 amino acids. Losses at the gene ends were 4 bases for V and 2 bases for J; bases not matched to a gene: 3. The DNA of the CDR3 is TGCAGCGTTGGTAAGCGGGAGGCCTACAATGAGCAGTTCTTC. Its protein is CSVGKREAYNEQFF.

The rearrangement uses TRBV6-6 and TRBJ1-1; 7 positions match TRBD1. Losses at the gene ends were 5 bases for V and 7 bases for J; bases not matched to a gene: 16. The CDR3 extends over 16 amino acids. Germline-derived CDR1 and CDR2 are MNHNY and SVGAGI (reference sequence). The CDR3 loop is CASSPPGPGQPGEAFF. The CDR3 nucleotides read TGTGCCAGCAGTCCGCCCGGTCCGGGACAGCCCGGTGAAGCTTTCTTT.

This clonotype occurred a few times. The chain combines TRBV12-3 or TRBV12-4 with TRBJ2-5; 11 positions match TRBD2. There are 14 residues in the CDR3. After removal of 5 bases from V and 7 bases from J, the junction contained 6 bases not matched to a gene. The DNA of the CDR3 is TGTGCCAGCAGTCCCAGGCTAGCGGGAGGGACCCAGTACTTC. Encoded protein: CASSPRLAGGTQYF.

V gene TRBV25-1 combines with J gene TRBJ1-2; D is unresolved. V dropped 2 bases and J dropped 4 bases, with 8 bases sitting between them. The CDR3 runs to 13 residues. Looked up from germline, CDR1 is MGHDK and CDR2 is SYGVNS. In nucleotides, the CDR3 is TGTGCCAGCAGTGAAGGGAGTTTCTATGGCTACACCTTC. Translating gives CASSEGSFYGYTF.

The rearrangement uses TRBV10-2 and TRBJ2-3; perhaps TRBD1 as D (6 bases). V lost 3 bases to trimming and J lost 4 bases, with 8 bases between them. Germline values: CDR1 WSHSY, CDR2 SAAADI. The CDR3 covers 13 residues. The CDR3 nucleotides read TGCGCCAGCAGTGACAGGGGCCCAGATACGCAGTATTTT. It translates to CASSDRGPDTQYF.

The CDR3 coding sequence is TGCAGCGTTGTTTCTGAACCACTTAGGGTGGAGGGAGAGACCCAGTACTTC. This sequence encodes CSVVSEPLRVEGETQYF. The chain combines TRBV29-1 with TRBJ2-5; D may be TRBD2 (6 bases). Germline V gene sequence: CDR1 SQVTM, CDR2 ANQGSEA. The CDR3 has 17 amino acids. The germline V and J ends were trimmed by 4 bases and 4 bases, with 25 bases remaining between them.

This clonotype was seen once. The CDR3 coding sequence is TGTGCCAGCAGCTTTCTCTCCAGTGGGAGCTCCTACAATGAGCAGTTCTTC. This gives the protein CASSFLSSGSSYNEQFF. The chain joins TRBV7-6 to TRBJ2-1, with D perhaps TRBD2 (5 bases). The CDR3 consists of 17 residues. Trimming pared 3 bases from V and 0 bases from J, leaving 15 bases between. Germline V gives CDR1 SGHVS, CDR2 FNYEAQ.

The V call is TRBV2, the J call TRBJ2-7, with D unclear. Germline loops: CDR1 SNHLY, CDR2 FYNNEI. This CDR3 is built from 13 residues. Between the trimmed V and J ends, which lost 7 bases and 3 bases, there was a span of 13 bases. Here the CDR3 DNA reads TGTGCCAGCATTGCGGCGGTATACTACGAGCAGTACTTC. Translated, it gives CASIAAVYYEQYF.

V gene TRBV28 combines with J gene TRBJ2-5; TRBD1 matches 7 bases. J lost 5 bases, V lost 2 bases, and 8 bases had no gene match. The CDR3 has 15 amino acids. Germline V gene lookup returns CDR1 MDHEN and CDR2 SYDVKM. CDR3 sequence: CASSLTGQRAETQYF. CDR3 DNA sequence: TGTGCCAGCAGTTTAACGGGACAGAGGGCGGAGACCCAGTACTTC.

CDR3 in DNA: TGCAGCGTTGGGGGTCGACTAGTGTTCGGGGGCAATGAGCAGTTCTTC. Protein sequence: CSVGGRLVFGGNEQFF. The chain combines TRBV29-1 with TRBJ2-1; possible D gene TRBD2, 6 bases. Trimming removed 4 bases at V and 6 bases at J, with 22 bases between. Germline CDR1 SQVTM, CDR2 ANQGSEA. CDR3 length: 16 residues.

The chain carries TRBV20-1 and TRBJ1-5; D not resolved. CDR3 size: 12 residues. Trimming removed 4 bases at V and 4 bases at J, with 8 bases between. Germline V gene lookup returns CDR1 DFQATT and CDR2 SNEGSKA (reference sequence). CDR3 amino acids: CSATAENQPQHF. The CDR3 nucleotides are TGCAGTGCTACGGCAGAAAATCAGCCCCAGCATTTT.

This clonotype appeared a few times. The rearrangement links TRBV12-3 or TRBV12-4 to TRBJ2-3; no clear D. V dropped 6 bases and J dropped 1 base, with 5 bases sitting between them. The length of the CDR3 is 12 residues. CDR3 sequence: CASRTCTDTQYF. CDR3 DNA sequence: TGTGCCAGCAGGACTTGCACAGATACGCAGTATTTT.

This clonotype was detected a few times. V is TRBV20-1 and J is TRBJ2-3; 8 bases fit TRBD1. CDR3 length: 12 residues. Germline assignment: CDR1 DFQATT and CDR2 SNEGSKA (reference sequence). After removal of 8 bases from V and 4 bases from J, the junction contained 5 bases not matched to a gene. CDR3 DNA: TGCAGTACGAGACAGGGGCCAGATACGCAGTATTTT. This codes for CSTRQGPDTQYF.

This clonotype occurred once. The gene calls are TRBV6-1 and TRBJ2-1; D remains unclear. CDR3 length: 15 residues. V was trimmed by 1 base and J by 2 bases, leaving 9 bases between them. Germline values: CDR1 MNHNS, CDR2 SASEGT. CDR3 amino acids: CASSEGGPPYNEQFF. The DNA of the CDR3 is TGTGCCAGCAGTGAAGGGGGTCCTCCCTACAATGAGCAGTTCTTC.

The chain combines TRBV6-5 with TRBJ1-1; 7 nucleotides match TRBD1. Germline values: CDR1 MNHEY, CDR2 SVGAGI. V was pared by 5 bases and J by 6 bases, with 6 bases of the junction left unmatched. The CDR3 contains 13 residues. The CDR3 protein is CASSRPGQPEAFF. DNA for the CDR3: TGTGCCAGCAGTCGCCCGGGACAGCCTGAAGCTTTCTTT.

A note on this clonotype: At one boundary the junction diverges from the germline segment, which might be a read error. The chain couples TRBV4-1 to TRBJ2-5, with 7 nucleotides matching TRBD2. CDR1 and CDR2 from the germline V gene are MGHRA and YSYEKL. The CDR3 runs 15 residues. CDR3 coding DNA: TGCGCCGGCAGCCAAAGACCACCGGGGGGAGAGACCCAGTACTTC. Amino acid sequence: CAGSQRPPGGETQYF.